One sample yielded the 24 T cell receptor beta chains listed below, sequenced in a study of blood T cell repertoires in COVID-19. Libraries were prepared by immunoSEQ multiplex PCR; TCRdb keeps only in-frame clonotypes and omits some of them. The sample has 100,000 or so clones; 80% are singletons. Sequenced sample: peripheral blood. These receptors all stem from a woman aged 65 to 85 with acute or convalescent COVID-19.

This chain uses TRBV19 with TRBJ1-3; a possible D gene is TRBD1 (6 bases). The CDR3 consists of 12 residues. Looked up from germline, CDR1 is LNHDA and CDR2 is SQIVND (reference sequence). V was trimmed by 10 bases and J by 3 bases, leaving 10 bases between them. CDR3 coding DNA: TGTGCCACACAGGGCGATGGAAACACCATATATTTT. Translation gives CATQGDGNTIYF.

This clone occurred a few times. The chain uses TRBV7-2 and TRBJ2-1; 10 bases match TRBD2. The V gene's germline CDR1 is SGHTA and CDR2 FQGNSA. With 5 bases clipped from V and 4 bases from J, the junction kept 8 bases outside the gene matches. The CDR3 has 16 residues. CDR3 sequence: CASSPRLAGVYNEQFF. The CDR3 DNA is TGTGCCAGCAGCCCACGCCTAGCGGGGGTGTACAATGAGCAGTTCTTC.

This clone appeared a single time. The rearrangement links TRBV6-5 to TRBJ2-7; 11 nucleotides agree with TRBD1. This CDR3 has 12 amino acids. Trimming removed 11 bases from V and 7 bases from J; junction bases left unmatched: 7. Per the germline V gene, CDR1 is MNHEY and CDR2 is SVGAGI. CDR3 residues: CASGQGAWEQYF. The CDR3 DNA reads TGTGCCTCAGGACAGGGGGCTTGGGAGCAGTACTTC.

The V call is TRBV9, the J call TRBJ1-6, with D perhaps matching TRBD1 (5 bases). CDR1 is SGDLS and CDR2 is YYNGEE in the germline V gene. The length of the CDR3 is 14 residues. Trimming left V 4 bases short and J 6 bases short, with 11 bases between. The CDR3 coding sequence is TGTGCCAGCAGCCCTCAGGGTTTTAATTCACCCCTCCACTTT. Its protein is CASSPQGFNSPLHF.

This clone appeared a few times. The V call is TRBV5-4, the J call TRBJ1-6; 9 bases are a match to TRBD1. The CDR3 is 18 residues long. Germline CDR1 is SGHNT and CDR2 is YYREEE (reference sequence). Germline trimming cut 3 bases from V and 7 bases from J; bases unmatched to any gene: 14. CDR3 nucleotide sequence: TGTGCCAGCAGCTCCGGGACAGGGCCGGGGCTGGGGAATTCACCCCTCCACTTT. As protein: CASSSGTGPGLGNSPLHF.

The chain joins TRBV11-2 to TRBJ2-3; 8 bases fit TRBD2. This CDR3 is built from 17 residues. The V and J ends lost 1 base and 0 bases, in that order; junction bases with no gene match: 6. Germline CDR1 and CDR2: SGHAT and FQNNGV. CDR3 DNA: TGTGCCAGCAGCTTAGGGGGTAGCGGGGTAAGCACAGATACGCAGTATTTT. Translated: CASSLGGSGVSTDTQYF.

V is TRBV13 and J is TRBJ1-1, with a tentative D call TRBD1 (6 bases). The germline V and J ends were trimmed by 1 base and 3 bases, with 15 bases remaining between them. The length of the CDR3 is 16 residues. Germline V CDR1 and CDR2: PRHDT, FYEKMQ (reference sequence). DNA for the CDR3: TGTGCCAGCAGCTTAGAGGCAGGGGCCAGGGACACTGAAGCTTTCTTT. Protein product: CASSLEAGARDTEAFF. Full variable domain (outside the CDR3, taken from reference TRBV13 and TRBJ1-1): AAGVIQSPRHLIKEKRETATLKCYPIPRHDTVYWYQQGPGQDPQFLISFYEKMQSDKGSIPDRFSAQQFSDYHSELNMSSLELGDSALYFCASSLEAGARDTEAFFGQGTRLTVV.

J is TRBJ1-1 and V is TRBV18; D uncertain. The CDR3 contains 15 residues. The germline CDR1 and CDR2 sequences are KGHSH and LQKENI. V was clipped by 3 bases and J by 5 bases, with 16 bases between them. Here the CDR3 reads CASSPPVRGGTEAFF. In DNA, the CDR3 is TGTGCCAGCTCACCGCCCGTGAGAGGCGGGACTGAAGCTTTCTTT.

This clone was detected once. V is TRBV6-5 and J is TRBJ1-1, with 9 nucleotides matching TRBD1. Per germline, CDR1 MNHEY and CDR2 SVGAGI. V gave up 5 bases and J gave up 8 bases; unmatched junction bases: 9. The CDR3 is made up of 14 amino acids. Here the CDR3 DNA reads TGTGCCAGCAGTCCCGGGACAGGGTTCGGCGAAGCTTTCTTT. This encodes CASSPGTGFGEAFF.

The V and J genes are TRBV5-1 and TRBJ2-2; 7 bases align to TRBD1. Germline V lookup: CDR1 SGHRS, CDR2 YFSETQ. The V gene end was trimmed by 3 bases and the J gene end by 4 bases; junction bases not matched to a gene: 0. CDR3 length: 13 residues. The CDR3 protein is CASSSGGTGELFF. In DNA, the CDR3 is TGCGCCAGCAGCTCAGGGGGCACCGGGGAGCTGTTTTTT. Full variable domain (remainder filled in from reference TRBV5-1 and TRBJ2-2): KAGVTQTPRYLIKTRGQQVTLSCSPISGHRSVSWYQQTPGQGLQFLFEYFSETQRNKGNFPGRFSGRQFSNSRSEMNVSTLELGDSALYLCASSSGGTGELFFGEGSRLTVL.

The CDR3 DNA is TGTGCCAGCAGTTACTCGGGGGCCTATGGCTACACCTTC. Translating gives CASSYSGAYGYTF. The chain carries TRBV6-5 and TRBJ1-2; perhaps TRBD1 as D (6 bases). Trimming removed 0 bases at V and 4 bases at J, with 6 bases between. This CDR3 is 13 amino acids long. Germline V gene lookup returns CDR1 MNHEY and CDR2 SVGAGI.

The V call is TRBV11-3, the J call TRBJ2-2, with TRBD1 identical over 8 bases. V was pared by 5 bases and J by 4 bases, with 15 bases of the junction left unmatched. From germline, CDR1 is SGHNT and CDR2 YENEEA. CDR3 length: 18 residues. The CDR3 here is CASSTGQGQGVGTGELFF. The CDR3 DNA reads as TGTGCCAGCAGCACAGGACAGGGACAAGGAGTAGGCACCGGGGAGCTGTTTTTT.

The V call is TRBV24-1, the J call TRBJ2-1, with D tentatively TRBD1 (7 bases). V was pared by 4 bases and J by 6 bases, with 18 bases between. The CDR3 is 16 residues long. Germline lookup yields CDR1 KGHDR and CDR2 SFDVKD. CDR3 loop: CATSDSGTERANEQFF. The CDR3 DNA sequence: TGTGCCACCAGTGACTCCGGGACAGAGCGGGCCAATGAGCAGTTCTTC.

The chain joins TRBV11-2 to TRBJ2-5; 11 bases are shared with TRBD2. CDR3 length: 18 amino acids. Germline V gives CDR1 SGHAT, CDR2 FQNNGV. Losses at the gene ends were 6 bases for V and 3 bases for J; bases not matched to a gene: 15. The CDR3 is CASSSYPSSGGTEETQYF. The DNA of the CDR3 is TGTGCCAGCAGTTCCTACCCTTCTAGCGGGGGGACCGAAGAGACCCAGTACTTC.

This CDR3 is CACRGEAYGYTF. The CDR3 DNA sequence: TGTGCCTGCCGCGGGGAAGCCTATGGCTACACCTTC. V usage is TRBV30 and J usage is TRBJ1-2, with unresolved D. CDR3 size: 12 residues. The V end was cut by 6 bases, the J end by 4 bases, with 12 bases between. Per the germline V gene, CDR1 is GTSNPN and CDR2 is SVGIG (reference sequence).

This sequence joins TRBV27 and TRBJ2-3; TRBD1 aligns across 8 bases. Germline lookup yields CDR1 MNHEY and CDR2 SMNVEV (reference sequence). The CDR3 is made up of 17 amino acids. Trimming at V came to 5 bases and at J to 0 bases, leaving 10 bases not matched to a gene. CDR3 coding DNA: TGTGCCAGCAGTCCAAACCGACAGGGGACAAGCACAGATACGCAGTATTTT. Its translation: CASSPNRQGTSTDTQYF.

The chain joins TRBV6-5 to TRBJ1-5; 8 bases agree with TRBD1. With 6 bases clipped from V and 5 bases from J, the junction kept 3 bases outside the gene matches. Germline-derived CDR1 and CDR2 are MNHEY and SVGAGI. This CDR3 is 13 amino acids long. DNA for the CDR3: TGTGCCAGCAGCAGGGGGCCCGATCAGCCCCAGCATTTT. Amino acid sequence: CASSRGPDQPQHF.

CDR3 nucleotides: TGTGCCAGCGGGACTCCCATCTTCGATGAGCAGTTCTTC. This encodes CASGTPIFDEQFF. The chain uses TRBV2 and TRBJ2-1, with D possibly TRBD2 on 6 matching bases. V was shortened by 8 bases and J by 8 bases, with 16 bases between the two germline ends. Looked up from germline, CDR1 is SNHLY and CDR2 is FYNNEI. The CDR3 has 13 residues.

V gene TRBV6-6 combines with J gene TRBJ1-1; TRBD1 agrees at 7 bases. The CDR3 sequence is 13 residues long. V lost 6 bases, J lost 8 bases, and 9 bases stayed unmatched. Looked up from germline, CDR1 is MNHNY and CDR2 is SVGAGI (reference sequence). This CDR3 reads CASSQGGSWEAFF. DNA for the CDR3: TGTGCCAGCAGCCAAGGGGGCAGTTGGGAAGCTTTCTTT.

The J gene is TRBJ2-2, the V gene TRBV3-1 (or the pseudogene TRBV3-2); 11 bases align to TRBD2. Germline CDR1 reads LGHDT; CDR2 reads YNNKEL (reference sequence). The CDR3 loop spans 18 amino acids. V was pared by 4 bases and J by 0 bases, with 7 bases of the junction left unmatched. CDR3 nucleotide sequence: TGTGCCAGCAGCCGATCGACTAGCGGGGCCGCGAACACCGGGGAGCTGTTTTTT. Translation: CASSRSTSGAANTGELFF.

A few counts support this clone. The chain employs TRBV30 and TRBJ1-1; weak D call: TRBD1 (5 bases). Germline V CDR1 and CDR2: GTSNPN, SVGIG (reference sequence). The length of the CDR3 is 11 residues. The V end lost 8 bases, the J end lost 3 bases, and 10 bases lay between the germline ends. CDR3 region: CAAGRDTEAFF. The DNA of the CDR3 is TGTGCCGCAGGGAGGGACACTGAAGCTTTCTTT.

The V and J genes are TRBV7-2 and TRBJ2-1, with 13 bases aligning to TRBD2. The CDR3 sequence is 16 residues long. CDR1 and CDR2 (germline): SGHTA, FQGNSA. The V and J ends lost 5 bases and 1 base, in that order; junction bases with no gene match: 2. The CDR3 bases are TGTGCCAGCAGCCCGACTAGCGGGGGGTCCTACAATGAGCAGTTCTTC. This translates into CASSPTSGGSYNEQFF.

As DNA, the CDR3 is TGCGCCAGCAGCTTCATCGGACAGGGTAATTCACCCCTCCACTTT. Its protein product is CASSFIGQGNSPLHF. J is TRBJ1-6 and V is TRBV5-1; 8 bases match TRBD1. The CDR3 runs to 15 residues. J was trimmed by 6 bases and V by 2 bases; bases with no gene match: 4. Per the germline V gene, CDR1 is SGHRS and CDR2 is YFSETQ. Full variable domain (outside the CDR3, taken from reference TRBV5-1 and TRBJ1-6): KAGVTQTPRYLIKTRGQQVTLSCSPISGHRSVSWYQQTPGQGLQFLFEYFSETQRNKGNFPGRFSGRQFSNSRSEMNVSTLELGDSALYLCASSFIGQGNSPLHFGNGTRLTVT.

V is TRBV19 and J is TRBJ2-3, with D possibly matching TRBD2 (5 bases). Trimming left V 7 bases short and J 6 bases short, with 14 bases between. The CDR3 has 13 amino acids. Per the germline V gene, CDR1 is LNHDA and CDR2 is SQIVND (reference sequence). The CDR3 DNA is TGTGCCAGTAAGGCAGAGGGTTTGGATACGCAGTATTTT. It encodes CASKAEGLDTQYF.